This TCR beta chain derives from a study of lymphopenia after photon versus proton radiotherapy. Broader study findings: Larger post-nadir TCR diversity loss correlated inversely with survival in deceased patients. Under photons, naive T cells and diversity fell while effector/memory populations rose. Post-nadir diversity loss with photons came from oligoclonal expansion, particularly CD8+ Temra cells. Only patients who died were analyzed for survival; proton advantage is unproven.

V gave up 10 bases and J gave up 9 bases, with 12 bases separating them. The CDR3 has 11 amino acids. Germline V gives CDR1 LNHDA, CDR2 SQIVND (reference sequence). A note on this clone: Its antigen is still unknown.

Measured with immunoSEQ multiplex PCR; TCRdb has only the in-frame clones, and not every one. The sample consists of about 23,000 clones, about nine tenths of them appearing once. The J gene is TRBJ1-4, the V gene TRBV19, with D maybe TRBD1 (5 bases). The sequence was collected from a woman in her 70s with pancreatic cancer. Some clones in this sample may be carry-over from other donors' samples. This sample comprised peripheral blood, obtained from a patient treated with proton-based radiotherapy. Here the CDR3 reads CATDSYKKLFF. The DNA of the CDR3 is TGTGCCACTGACAGCTACAAAAAACTGTTTTTT.